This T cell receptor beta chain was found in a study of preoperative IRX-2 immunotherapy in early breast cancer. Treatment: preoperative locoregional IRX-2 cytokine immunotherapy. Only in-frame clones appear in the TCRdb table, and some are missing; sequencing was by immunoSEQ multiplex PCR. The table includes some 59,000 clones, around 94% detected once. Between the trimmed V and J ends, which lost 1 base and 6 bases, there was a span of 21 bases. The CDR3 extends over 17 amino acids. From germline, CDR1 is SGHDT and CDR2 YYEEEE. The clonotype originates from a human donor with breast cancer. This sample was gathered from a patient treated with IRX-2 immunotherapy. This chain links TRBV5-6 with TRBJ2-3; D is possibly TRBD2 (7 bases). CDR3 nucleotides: TGTGCCAGCAGCTTGAGTTTGGGAGATGGGAGGGGGGATACGCAGTATTTT. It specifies CASSLSLGDGRGDTQYF.